This T cell receptor beta chain emerged from a study of ipilimumab plus nivolumab after autologous stem cell transplantation. Method: immunoSEQ multiplex PCR; TCRdb's copy keeps in-frame clones and lacks some. The sample records some 45,000 clones, about 88% being singletons. This clone is deemed medium-sized (0.01 to 0.1%). Ipilimumab, 1 mg/kg, started 14 to 28 days after autologous transplant. The starting material was PBMCs, obtained in a trial of ipilimumab plus nivolumab as post-transplant consolidation. This sequence originates from a male donor with multiple myeloma.

The CDR3 loop is CAITPRGPAEAFF. The CDR3 DNA is TGTGCCATCACCCCCCGGGGTCCCGCTGAAGCTTTCTTT. The chain links TRBV10-3 to TRBJ1-1, with D unclear. The germline CDR1 and CDR2 sequences are ENHRY and SYGVKD. V was trimmed by 7 bases and J by 6 bases, leaving 15 bases between them. CDR3 length: 13 residues.